What follows describes a single TCR beta chain. The target antigen is unknown. Trimming pared 9 bases from V and 6 bases from J, leaving 13 bases between. Germline V CDR1 and CDR2: SGHDT, YYEEEE. The CDR3 covers 11 residues. The data derive from a study of T cell repertoires in cytomegalovirus infection. Across the whole study: Public TCR beta signature analysis indicated the presence of both CMV infection and matching HLA type.

TCRdb called the reads again in MiXCR, with one record for every CDR3 protein. The table includes fewer than 1,000,000 distinct CDR3 sequences, approximately 31% detected once. The rearrangement uses TRBV5-6 and TRBJ2-7; D perhaps matches TRBD1 (5 bases). This receptor was taken from a human donor in good health (CMV status not recorded). Some clones in this sample may be carry-over from other donors' samples. The material was cultured CD8+ T cells from PBMCs, obtained from culture after CMV antigen stimulation. The CDR3 region is CATHEGAEQYF. CDR3 coding DNA: TGTGCCACCCATGAAGGGGCCGAGCAGTACTTC.